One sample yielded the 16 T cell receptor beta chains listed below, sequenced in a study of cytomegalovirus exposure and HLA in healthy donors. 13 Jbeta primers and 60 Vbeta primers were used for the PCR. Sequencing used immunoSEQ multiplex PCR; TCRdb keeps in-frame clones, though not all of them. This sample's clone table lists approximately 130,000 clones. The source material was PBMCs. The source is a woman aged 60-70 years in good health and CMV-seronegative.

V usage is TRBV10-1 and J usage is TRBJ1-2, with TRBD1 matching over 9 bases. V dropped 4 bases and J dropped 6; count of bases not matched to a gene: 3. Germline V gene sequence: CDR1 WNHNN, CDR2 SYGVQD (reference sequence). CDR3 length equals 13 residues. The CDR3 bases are TGCGCCAGCAGTGGACAGGGGGGTAATGGCTACACCTTC. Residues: CASSGQGGNGYTF.

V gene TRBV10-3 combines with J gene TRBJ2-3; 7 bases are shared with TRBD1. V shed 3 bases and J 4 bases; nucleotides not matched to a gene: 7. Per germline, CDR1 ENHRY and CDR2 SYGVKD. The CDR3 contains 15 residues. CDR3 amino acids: CAISESATGADTQYF. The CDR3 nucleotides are TGTGCCATCAGTGAATCCGCAACAGGGGCAGATACGCAGTATTTT.

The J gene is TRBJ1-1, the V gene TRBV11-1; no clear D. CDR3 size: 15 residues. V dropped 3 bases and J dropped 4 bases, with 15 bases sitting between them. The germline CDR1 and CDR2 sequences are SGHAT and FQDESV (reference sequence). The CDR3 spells CASSFGWAKATEAFF. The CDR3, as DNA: TGTGCCAGCAGCTTTGGCTGGGCTAAGGCCACTGAAGCTTTCTTT.

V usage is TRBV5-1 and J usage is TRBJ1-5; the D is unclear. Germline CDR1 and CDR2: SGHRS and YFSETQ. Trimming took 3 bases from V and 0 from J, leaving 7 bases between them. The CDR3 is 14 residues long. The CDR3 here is CASSSEYSNQPQHF. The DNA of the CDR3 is TGCGCCAGCAGCTCGGAGTATAGCAATCAGCCCCAGCATTTT.

The CDR3 bases are TGTGCCACCACGGGAGGGAACCTCTACGAGCAGTACTTC. It is translated as CATTGGNLYEQYF. The chain combines TRBV11-2 with TRBJ2-5; 8 positions agree with TRBD2. The J call is uncertain, as TRBJ2-7 better fits the DNA end. CDR3 length: 13 amino acids. The germline V gene has CDR1 SGHAT and CDR2 FQNNGV.

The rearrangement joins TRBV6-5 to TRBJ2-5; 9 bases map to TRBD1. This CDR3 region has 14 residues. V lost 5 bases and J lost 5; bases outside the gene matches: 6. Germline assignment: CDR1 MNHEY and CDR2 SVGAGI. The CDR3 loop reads CASSTGQGRETQYF. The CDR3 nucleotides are TGTGCCAGCAGTACCGGACAGGGGAGGGAGACCCAGTACTTC.

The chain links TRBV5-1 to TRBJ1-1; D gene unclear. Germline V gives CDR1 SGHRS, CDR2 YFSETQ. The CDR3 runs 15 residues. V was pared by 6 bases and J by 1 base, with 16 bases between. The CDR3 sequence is CASTSGMVTNTEAFF. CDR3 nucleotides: TGCGCCAGCACCTCGGGGATGGTTACGAACACTGAAGCTTTCTTT.

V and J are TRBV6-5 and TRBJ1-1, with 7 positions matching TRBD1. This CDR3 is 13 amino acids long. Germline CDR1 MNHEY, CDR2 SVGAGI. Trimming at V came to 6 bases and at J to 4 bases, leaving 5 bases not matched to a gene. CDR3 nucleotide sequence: TGTGCCAGCAGGCAGGGGGGCGGCACTGAAGCTTTCTTT. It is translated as CASRQGGGTEAFF.

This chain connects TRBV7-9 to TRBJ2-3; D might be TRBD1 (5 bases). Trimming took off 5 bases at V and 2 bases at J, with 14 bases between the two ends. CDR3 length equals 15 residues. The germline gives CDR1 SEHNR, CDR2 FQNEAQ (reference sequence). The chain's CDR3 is CASSRARGFTDTQYF. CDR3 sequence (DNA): TGTGCCAGCAGCCGGGCAAGGGGATTCACAGATACGCAGTATTTT.

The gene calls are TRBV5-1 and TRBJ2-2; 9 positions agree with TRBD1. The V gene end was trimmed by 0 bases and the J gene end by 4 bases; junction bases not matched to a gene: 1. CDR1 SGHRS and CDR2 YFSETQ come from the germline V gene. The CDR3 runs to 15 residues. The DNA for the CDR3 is TGCGCCAGCAGCTTGGGGACAGGGGTCACCGGGGAGCTGTTTTTT. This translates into CASSLGTGVTGELFF. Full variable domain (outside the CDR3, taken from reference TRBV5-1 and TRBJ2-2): KAGVTQTPRYLIKTRGQQVTLSCSPISGHRSVSWYQQTPGQGLQFLFEYFSETQRNKGNFPGRFSGRQFSNSRSEMNVSTLELGDSALYLCASSLGTGVTGELFFGEGSRLTVL.

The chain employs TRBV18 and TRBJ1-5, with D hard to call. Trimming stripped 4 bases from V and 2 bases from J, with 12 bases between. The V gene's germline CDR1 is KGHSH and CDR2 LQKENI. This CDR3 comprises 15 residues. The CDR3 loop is CASSRALQGNQPQHF. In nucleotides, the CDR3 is TGTGCCAGCTCACGGGCCCTTCAGGGCAATCAGCCCCAGCATTTT. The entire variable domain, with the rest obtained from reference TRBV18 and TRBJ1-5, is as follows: NAGVMQNPRHLVRRRGQEARLRCSPMKGHSHVYWYRQLPEEGLKFMVYLQKENIIDESGMPKERFSAEFPKEGPSILRIQQVVRGDSAAYFCASSRALQGNQPQHFGDGTRLSIL.

The CDR3 spells CSISTSGQETQYF. CDR3 DNA: TGCAGCATCTCGACTAGCGGCCAAGAGACCCAGTACTTC. This rearrangement joins TRBV29-1 to TRBJ2-5, with 9 positions matching TRBD2. There are 13 residues in the CDR3. The junction had 5 bases not matched to a gene; V was cut back by 8 bases and J by 1 base. Germline-derived CDR1 and CDR2 are SQVTM and ANQGSEA.

CDR3 nucleotide sequence: TGTGCCATCCGTACAAGCGGAAACTACGAGCAGTACTTC. Its protein is CAIRTSGNYEQYF. The chain is built from TRBV10-3 and TRBJ2-7, with a weak D call TRBD2 (5 bases). The CDR3 consists of 13 residues. Trimming took off 8 bases at V and 3 bases at J, with 14 bases between the two ends. Germline loops: CDR1 ENHRY, CDR2 SYGVKD.

The CDR3: CASSQGGRGALETQYF. CDR3 nucleotides: TGCGCCAGCAGCCAAGGGGGCCGGGGGGCACTGGAGACCCAGTACTTC. The chain recombines TRBV4-1 with TRBJ2-5; TRBD2 might be the D (7 bases). The length of the CDR3 is 16 residues. Trimming removed 1 base from V and 5 bases from J, with 17 bases in between. CDR1 and CDR2 (germline): MGHRA, YSYEKL.

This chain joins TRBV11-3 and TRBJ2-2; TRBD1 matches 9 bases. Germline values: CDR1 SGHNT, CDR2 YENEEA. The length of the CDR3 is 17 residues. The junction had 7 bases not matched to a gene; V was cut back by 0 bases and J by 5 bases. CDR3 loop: CASSLDKGTGHTGELFF. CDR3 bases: TGTGCCAGCAGCTTAGATAAGGGGACAGGGCATACCGGGGAGCTGTTTTTT.

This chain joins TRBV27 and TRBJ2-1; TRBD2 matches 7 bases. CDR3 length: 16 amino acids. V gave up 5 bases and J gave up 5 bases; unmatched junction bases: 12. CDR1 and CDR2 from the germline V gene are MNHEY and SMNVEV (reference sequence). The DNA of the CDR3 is TGTGCCAGCAGTCCCCGTATCCTAGCGGCTAACAATGAGCAGTTCTTC. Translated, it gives CASSPRILAANNEQFF.